Listed here is a single TCR beta chain. The sample is drawn from a study of blood T cell repertoires in COVID-19. Turning to the study itself: Both acute and convalescent COVID-19 samples were obtained from the United States, Italy and Spain. The cDNA or gDNA used as material had been derived from T cells, B-cell-depleted T cells, or PBMCs.

In the study's own analysis: Estimates of nucleated cell counts were drawn from the amplification of reference gene primers. This table comes from immunoSEQ multiplex PCR, and its TCRdb copy is limited to in-frame clones, with some not included. Clone size and V and J calls were adopted from that table, with D and trimming inferred from the DNA. The table includes about 120,000 clones, 75% to 95% detected once. The sequence derives from a human donor with active COVID-19. The donor label of this sample is uncertain. Material for sequencing was peripheral blood.

The CDR3 DNA sequence: TGTGCCAGCTCACGAGAAGTCGGTGGTAAAAGCTACACCTTC. Protein: CASSREVGGKSYTF. This chain uses TRBV18 with TRBJ1-2; D is ambiguous. Per the germline V gene, CDR1 is KGHSH and CDR2 is LQKENI. The V end lost 4 bases, the J end lost 9 bases, and 18 bases lay between the germline ends. The CDR3 is made up of 14 amino acids.